The 4 T cell receptor beta chains reported below all come from one sample, sequenced in a study of technical replicates of blood from several donors. Sequenced by immunoSEQ multiplex PCR; TCRdb stores in-frame clones only, minus some. The table has 70,000 to 95,000 clones, over 90% seen once. The sequenced sample consisted of T cells isolated from PBMCs. Every receptor here comes from a human donor in good health.

The gene calls are TRBV4-1 and TRBJ1-6, with D possibly matching TRBD1 (5 bases). V dropped 5 bases and J dropped 4 bases, with 9 bases sitting between them. Germline V gene lookup returns CDR1 MGHRA and CDR2 YSYEKL. CDR3 length: 14 residues. The CDR3 loop is CASSVAGYNSPLHF. DNA of the CDR3: TGCGCCAGCAGCGTGGCAGGGTATAATTCACCCCTCCACTTT.

The chain links TRBV7-6 to TRBJ1-1, with D possibly TRBD1 on 5 matching bases. The CDR3 length is 14 residues. Germline values: CDR1 SGHVS, CDR2 FNYEAQ. The V end was cut by 4 bases, the J end by 7 bases, with 16 bases between. The CDR3 DNA follows: TGTGCCAGCAGCTGGGGCCTCCTTCAAGGTGAAGCTTTCTTT. This sequence encodes CASSWGLLQGEAFF.

The CDR3 here is CASSLYGGRNNEQFF. The CDR3 DNA is TGTGCCAGCAGTTTATACGGAGGTAGGAACAATGAGCAGTTCTTC. V gene TRBV28 combines with J gene TRBJ2-1; TRBD2 is a possible D gene (5 bases). Germline-derived CDR1 and CDR2 are MDHEN and SYDVKM. V lost 1 base to trimming and J lost 5 bases, with 12 bases between them. CDR3 length equals 15 residues.

The chain recombines TRBV6-1 with TRBJ1-2; possible D gene TRBD1, 6 bases. CDR1 is MNHNS and CDR2 is SASEGT in the germline V gene. Trimming took off 5 bases at V and 2 bases at J, with 15 bases between the two ends. This CDR3 has 15 residues. The CDR3 protein is CASSLDSLINYGYTF. The CDR3 nucleotides read TGTGCCAGCAGTCTGGACAGTCTTATAAACTATGGCTACACCTTC.